One and the same sample provided the 2 T cell receptor beta chains below, sequenced in a study of shared clonotypes between healthy human individuals (TCRdb year 2020). The method behind the library was the immunoSEQ multiplex PCR assay. In TCRdb, the immuneACCESS table is reduced to in-frame sequences with V and J assigned. These tables do not hold every clone; where another copy was compared, an unresolved V gene accounts for under half, and the others remain unexplained. This sample is represented by some 2,000,000 clones; approximately 94% of them were singletons. The ten largest clones represent roughly 0.13% of the sample. The specimen sequenced was naive CD4+ T cells sorted from blood. The sample's cell subset or site label, in plain terms: CD45RA+ positively selected. Receptor source: a man between 18 and 29 years old in good health.

This clone was seen a few times. The genes are TRBV11-2 and TRBJ1-2; D is possibly TRBD1 (5 bases). Germline V gene sequence: CDR1 SGHAT, CDR2 FQNNGV. Trimming took off 5 bases at V and 4 bases at J, with 14 bases between the two ends. CDR3 length equals 14 residues. In DNA form, the CDR3 reads TGTGCCAGCAGCCCTCTTATGGGGGGCTATGGCTACACCTTC. Translated: CASSPLMGGYGYTF. Variable domain in full (rest from reference TRBV11-2 and TRBJ1-2): EAGVAQSPRYKIIEKRQSVAFWCNPISGHATLYWYQQILGQGPKLLIQFQNNGVVDDSQLPKDRFSAERLKGVDSTLKIQPAKLEDSAVYLCASSPLMGGYGYTFGSGTRLTVV.

This clone has only one observation. The chain joins TRBV10-1 to TRBJ2-2; possible D gene TRBD2, 5 bases. V was cut by 0 bases and J by 2 bases, with 10 bases left in between. The CDR3 spans 16 residues. The germline V gene encodes CDR1 WNHNN and CDR2 SYGVQD (reference sequence). As DNA, the CDR3 is TGCGCCAGCAGTGAGTCTCGGCTAGCAAACACCGGGGAGCTGTTTTTT. Its protein product is CASSESRLANTGELFF.